One and the same sample provided the 24 T cell receptor beta chains below, sequenced in a study of Ad26.COV2.S vaccination and SARS-CoV-2 variants. Produced via immunoSEQ multiplex PCR; TCRdb's table is partial and in-frame only. This sample has roughly 300,000 clones; approximately 86% occur once, and the top ten carry around 10%. Treatment defined: approximately 18 received Ad26.COV2.S at low or high dose, single or two shots; about 5 received placebo; per-sample allocation not given. Vaccine and placebo recipients were sampled on day 63 after the first injection. This sample comprised peripheral blood, obtained in a trial of Ad26.COV2.S vaccine versus placebo. The source of these receptors is a person between 18 and 59 years old who received the Ad26.COV2.S COVID-19 vaccine or a placebo.

This sequence joins TRBV6-5 and TRBJ1-4; D is unresolved. The ends were cut back, 0 bases at V and 6 bases at J, with 14 bases in the middle. The CDR3 has 16 amino acids. The germline V gene encodes CDR1 MNHEY and CDR2 SVGAGI. The CDR3 nucleotides read TGTGCCAGCAGTTACTCGTTTGGGTCGTTACATGAAAAACTGTTTTTT. This gives the protein CASSYSFGSLHEKLFF.

The genes are TRBV6-2 or TRBV6-3 and TRBJ2-3, with 11 bases that match TRBD2. CDR3 size: 16 residues. Per the germline V gene, CDR1 is MNHEY and CDR2 is SVGEGT. The junction had 7 bases not matched to a gene; V was cut back by 6 bases and J by 2 bases. CDR3 loop: CASSRRTSGLTDTQYF. CDR3 sequence (DNA): TGTGCCAGCAGCCGCCGGACTAGCGGGCTCACAGATACGCAGTATTTT.

The chain links TRBV24-1 to TRBJ2-4; tentatively, D is TRBD2 (5 bases). Germline assignment: CDR1 KGHDR and CDR2 SFDVKD. V was pared by 2 bases and J by 6 bases, with 10 bases between. This CDR3 has 14 amino acids. CDR3 DNA: TGTGCCACCAGTGATTCCCGGGCGGGAAACATTCAGTACTTC. This codes for CATSDSRAGNIQYF.

The chain has TRBV7-6 and TRBJ2-1; D could derive from TRBD1 or TRBD2 (5 bases each). There are 15 residues in the CDR3. CDR1 is SGHVS, CDR2 FNYEAQ, per germline. Trimming pared 0 bases from V and 2 bases from J, leaving 8 bases between. The CDR3 reads CASSLAWGPYNEQFF. The CDR3 DNA follows: TGTGCCAGCAGCTTAGCGTGGGGACCCTACAATGAGCAGTTCTTC.

The J gene is TRBJ2-3, the V gene TRBV29-1; D may be TRBD1 (6 bases). CDR3 length: 15 amino acids. Germline V CDR1 and CDR2: SQVTM, ANQGSEA. V was cut by 6 bases and J by 2 bases, with 18 bases left in between. CDR3: CSVWTEINPTDTQYF. As DNA, the CDR3 is TGCAGCGTCTGGACAGAAATCAACCCCACAGATACGCAGTATTTT.

V gene TRBV27 combines with J gene TRBJ2-2; TRBD2 aligns across 7 bases. The junction had 3 bases not matched to a gene; V was cut back by 2 bases and J by 6 bases. The CDR3 has 14 residues. Germline V gene data show CDR1 as MNHEY and CDR2 as SMNVEV (reference sequence). In DNA, the CDR3 is TGTGCCAGCAGTTTACTGGGGGGGGCCGGGGAGCTGTTTTTT. This translates into CASSLLGGAGELFF.

The chain recombines TRBV29-1 with TRBJ1-2; 10 nucleotides align to TRBD1. The CDR3 length is 11 residues. CDR1 and CDR2 (germline): SQVTM, ANQGSEA. With V trimmed by 7 bases and J by 8 bases, 4 bases remained unmatched. This CDR3 reads CSAGTGEGYTF. As DNA, the CDR3 is TGCAGCGCCGGGACAGGGGAAGGCTACACCTTC.

The rearrangement links TRBV4-3 to TRBJ2-1, with D uncertain. The CDR3 covers 16 residues. The germline CDR1 and CDR2 sequences are LGHNA and YSLEER. Between the trimmed V and J ends, which lost 0 bases and 3 bases, there was a span of 12 bases. DNA for the CDR3: TGCGCCAGCAGCCAAGATCAGGCAGCCTACTACAATGAGCAGTTCTTC. Encoded protein: CASSQDQAAYYNEQFF.

The chain joins TRBV28 to TRBJ2-5; 7 bases line up with TRBD2. The germline V gene has CDR1 MDHEN and CDR2 SYDVKM. The CDR3 contains 13 residues. V shed 3 bases and J 4 bases; nucleotides not matched to a gene: 2. Here the CDR3 reads CASSFERGETQYF. As DNA, the CDR3 is TGTGCCAGCAGTTTTGAGCGGGGAGAGACCCAGTACTTC.

In DNA, the CDR3 is TGTGCCAGCAGTTCAGACAGGGGAGGGCAGGGAGGCTACACCTTC. The encoded protein is CASSSDRGGQGGYTF. The V gene is TRBV28, the J gene TRBJ1-2; TRBD1 matches 8 bases. Germline CDR1 is MDHEN and CDR2 is SYDVKM. Unmatched junction bases numbered 12, after V lost 4 bases and J lost 8 bases. The CDR3 sequence is 15 residues long.

The chain links TRBV4-3 to TRBJ2-3; D is undetermined. In germline, CDR1 is LGHNA, CDR2 YSLEER. The V gene lost 5 bases and the J gene lost 5 bases, with 11 bases spanning the gap. The CDR3 contains 13 residues. The CDR3 reads CASSNRWGDTQYF. The CDR3 DNA reads TGCGCCAGCAGCAACCGCTGGGGAGATACGCAGTATTTT.

V gene TRBV24-1 combines with J gene TRBJ2-1; D gene unclear. The germline V gene encodes CDR1 KGHDR and CDR2 SFDVKD. The CDR3 sequence is 13 residues long. Trimming removed 1 base from V and 6 bases from J, with 6 bases in between. The CDR3 coding sequence is TGTGCCACCAGTGATTTTCGGATCAATGAGCAGTTCTTC. Translated: CATSDFRINEQFF.

The V and J genes are TRBV19 and TRBJ2-2; D perhaps matches TRBD1 (5 bases). Between the trimmed V and J ends, which lost 11 bases and 2 bases, there was a span of 15 bases. Germline V gene sequence: CDR1 LNHDA, CDR2 SQIVND (reference sequence). The CDR3 has 14 residues. The DNA for the CDR3 is TGTGCCGCCAGGGTGAGGAGCAACACCGGGGAGCTGTTTTTT. Its protein product is CAARVRSNTGELFF.

This rearrangement joins TRBV10-3 to TRBJ2-3; TRBD2 matches 9 bases. The CDR3 is 17 residues long. CDR1 and CDR2 (germline): ENHRY, SYGVKD. With V trimmed by 7 bases and J by 2 bases, 13 bases remained unmatched. The CDR3 DNA reads TGTGCCATCACCCTGACTAGCGGCAAATCCCCCACAGATACGCAGTATTTT. It encodes CAITLTSGKSPTDTQYF.

The chain uses TRBV9 and TRBJ2-3, with D possibly being TRBD1 (6 bases). Germline V CDR1 and CDR2: SGDLS, YYNGEE. The CDR3 extends over 15 amino acids. The V and J ends lost 1 base and 7 bases respectively, with 16 bases between them. The CDR3 reads CASSVSGHLRNTQYF. The CDR3, as DNA: TGTGCCAGCAGCGTATCGGGACACCTGAGGAATACGCAGTATTTT.

The J gene is TRBJ1-1, the V gene TRBV11-3; D call uncertain. The CDR3 runs 13 residues. Trimming stripped 5 bases from V and 1 base from J, with 8 bases between. Germline V gene lookup returns CDR1 SGHNT and CDR2 YENEEA. Here the CDR3 reads CASSRSQNTEAFF. The DNA of the CDR3 is TGTGCCAGCAGCCGATCACAGAACACTGAAGCTTTCTTT.

The V and J genes are TRBV4-3 and TRBJ1-2; 12 bases fit TRBD1. V was clipped by 0 bases and J by 4 bases; unmatched bases: 6. The CDR3 sequence is 17 residues long. Germline V gene lookup returns CDR1 LGHNA and CDR2 YSLEER. The CDR3: CASSQDRGQGAFYGYTF. CDR3 nucleotides: TGCGCCAGCAGCCAAGATAGGGGACAGGGGGCGTTCTATGGCTACACCTTC.

The genes are TRBV12-3 or TRBV12-4 and TRBJ2-7, with D possibly TRBD1 on 5 matching bases. Trimming shortened V by 4 bases and J by 3 bases, and 10 bases separated the two germline ends. The CDR3 runs 13 residues. The CDR3 DNA sequence: TGTGCCAGCAGTTCGACAGCCGACTACGAGCAGTACTTC. It encodes CASSSTADYEQYF.

This clone was observed a few times. This chain links TRBV12-3 or TRBV12-4 with TRBJ1-6, with TRBD1 as a possible D gene (5 bases). This CDR3 spans 13 amino acids. Trimming shortened V by 3 bases and J by 7 bases, and 7 bases separated the two germline ends. DNA of the CDR3: TGTGCCAGCAGTTTCAGGGTGAATTCACCCCTCCACTTT. This translates into CASSFRVNSPLHF.

The chain employs TRBV19 and TRBJ1-1; 9 bases agree with TRBD1. Trimming at V came to 4 bases and at J to 6 bases, leaving 9 bases not matched to a gene. From germline, CDR1 is LNHDA and CDR2 SQIVND (reference sequence). CDR3 size: 15 residues. CDR3 protein: CASSKPQGAWAEAFF. DNA of the CDR3: TGTGCCAGTAGTAAACCACAGGGGGCTTGGGCTGAAGCTTTCTTT.

V gene TRBV29-1 combines with J gene TRBJ2-3; 7 bases map to TRBD2. The CDR3 spans 15 residues. The V segment lost 3 bases and the J segment 0 bases; nucleotides outside the gene matches: 6. Germline lookup yields CDR1 SQVTM and CDR2 ANQGSEA. CDR3 region: CSVENSGDSTDTQYF. The CDR3 DNA reads as TGCAGCGTTGAGAACAGCGGGGATAGCACAGATACGCAGTATTTT.

About this clone itself: This CDR3 is also generated by other DNA sequences in the sample. The chain has TRBV18 and TRBJ1-1; D gene unclear. With 3 bases removed from V and 0 bases from J, the gap between germline ends came to 5 bases. This CDR3 has 13 amino acids. Germline-derived CDR1 and CDR2 are KGHSH and LQKENI. DNA for the CDR3: TGTGCCAGCTCACCGGGGTTGAACACTGAAGCTTTCTTT. Translated: CASSPGLNTEAFF.

The chain employs TRBV5-6 and TRBJ2-3; 7 nucleotides agree with TRBD2. CDR1 SGHDT and CDR2 YYEEEE come from the germline V gene. V trimming: 3 bases; J trimming: 3 bases; junction bases outside the gene matches: 13. This CDR3 comprises 17 residues. The CDR3 region has the DNA TGTGCCAGCAGCTCGTCCAAGCGGGACCTTGGTACAGATACGCAGTATTTT. This sequence encodes CASSSSKRDLGTDTQYF.

This chain links TRBV7-9 with TRBJ2-7; no clear D gene. CDR1 is SEHNR and CDR2 is FQNEAQ in the germline V gene (reference sequence). V shed 2 bases and J shed 0 bases, with 8 bases lying between them. The CDR3 totals 14 residues. This CDR3 is CASSLNANSYEQYF. CDR3 DNA: TGTGCCAGCAGCTTAAACGCCAACTCCTACGAGCAGTACTTC.